This TCR beta chain was documented in a study of blood T cells in healthy people across ages (dated by TCRdb to about 2015). At the level of the whole study: In model experiments, roughly one uniquely barcoded TCR beta cDNA molecule per two T cells was captured by template switching. The study measured age-related changes in TCR beta repertoire diversity using deep sequencing normalized with unique cDNA molecular identifiers. Four age groups were formed from the donors: young (average approximately 15 years), middle-aged (approximately 40), aged (about 62) and long-lived (around 82). To avoid experimental bias, donors of different ages were distributed randomly across sequencing lanes. Using the same blood draw, the study looked at two additional independent replicas of 1 million unique cDNA reads for two donors, one aged 18 to 30 and the other aged 80 or older.

Comments on this clonotype: What this receptor recognizes is not known. The input lacks base qualities; no much larger clone sits a single base away.

Donors were under 40 systemically healthy Caucasian individuals from Russia aged roughly 6 to 95 years. Each donor gave about 9.2 milliliters of peripheral blood, drawn into EDTA-treated Vacutainer tubes. Ficoll-Paque density-gradient centrifugation was used to isolate PBMCs, with at least 7 million per sample. Trizol reagent was used to extract total RNA from the PBMCs, yielding at least 6 micrograms per sample. For every donor, an aliquot of PBMCs went through flow cytometry to measure the percentages of naive CD45RAhigh/CD27high T cells. On the study overall, not on this receptor specifically: Observed TCR beta diversity correlated strongly with the percentage of naive T cells measured by flow cytometry. The long-lived group showed more naive CD4+ T cells, fewer expanded clones and increased TCR diversity than the aged group, suggesting age selection. Observed TCR beta diversity per million T cells fell roughly linearly with age, and a significant reduction was already apparent by age roughly 40. Estimates of total diversity from one million sequenced T cells were regarded as lower bounds and underestimates. Conclusive comparison of naive and antigen-experienced compartments was prevented by the profiling of bulk unsorted PBMCs. Donor CMV infection status was unknown, potentially confounding age-related changes in expanded clonotypes.

Per the germline V gene, SGHTA is the CDR1 and FQGNSA is the CDR2. At the junction V is shortened by 6 bases and J by 6 bases; bases outside the gene matches: 10. The CDR3, from cysteine to phenylalanine, totals 15 residues. Only CDR3 DNA remains: 45 bases, in frame from the first base. Receptors were amplified or captured by 5' RACE. Data came from an Illumina HiSeq 2500. The second PCR ran for roughly 7 to 12 cycles and used a J-beta primer mix along with a sample-barcoded 5' primer. Each TCR beta cDNA molecule received a unique molecular identifier from a template-switch 5' adaptor carrying 12 random nucleotides. Each sample yielded at least 3 million CDR3-containing paired-end reads. The Mint cDNA synthesis kit, primed by a TRBC-specific oligonucleotide, was used to synthesize first-strand cDNA from all RNA. Following uracil-DNA glycosylase treatment, a first 18-cycle PCR with universal primers M1SS and BC2_uni_R was performed on all cDNA. For the original study's pipeline: For normalization, 1 million high-quality reads, each with a distinct molecular identifier, were randomly selected from each sample. Reads with shared molecular identifiers were discarded instead of being binned into consensus sequences. CDR3 identification, clonotype clustering and error correction used MiTCR with a Q25 quality threshold and the strictest error-elimination algorithm. A nonparametric unseen species model with Euler transformation was used to estimate lower-bound total TCR beta diversity. Clones were called with MiXCR by TCRdb after fastp trimmed the public reads at Q25, and only in-frame beta chains were retained. CDR3 protein duplicates are merged, each entry listing the most common genes and DNA. The V and J calls were not made by the authors but by TCRdb's processing. This sample is represented by about 800,000 distinct CDR3 sequences; 55% to 75% of them were singletons. The ten largest clones capture 20% to 25% of the sample.

The sequence was collected from a young man in good health. Recombination joined TRBV7-2 with TRBJ2-1; TRBD1 matches 8 bases in the middle. The sequenced material came from blood. The DNA is as follows: TGTGCCAGCAGAGCACAGCCGGGACAGGCCAATGAGCAGTTCTTC. Translated, this is CASRAQPGQANEQFF.